These 9 T cell receptor beta chains share one sample of origin, sequenced in a study of beta chain features in type 1 diabetes. The study's findings and limits: For Type 1 diabetes patients, all four CD4+ subsets carried TCRB CDR3s that were moderately but significantly shorter.

The isolated RNA, all of it, was reverse transcribed, so expressed TCRB transcripts were what got sequenced. The data were produced by immunoSEQ multiplex PCR, yet TCRdb's version contains in-frame clones alone and is incomplete. The sample holds about 160,000 clones, 8% to 9.5% seen once. The antigens these receptors bind are not known. The sample consisted of central memory CD4+ T cells from blood. These receptor sequences come from a woman between 18 and 29 years old with type 1 diabetes.

This clone was seen more than once but under ten times. The J gene is TRBJ1-2, the V gene TRBV10-3; 10 bases are shared with TRBD1. This CDR3 comprises 15 residues. The germline CDR1 and CDR2 sequences are ENHRY and SYGVKD. Unmatched junction bases numbered 6, after V lost 6 bases and J lost 2 bases. CDR3 sequence reads: CAISDGTGDNYGYTF. The CDR3, as DNA: TGTGCCATCAGCGATGGGACAGGGGACAACTATGGCTACACCTTC.

The chain couples TRBV6-6 to TRBJ2-2; TRBD2 might be the D (5 bases). Looked up from germline, CDR1 is MNHNY and CDR2 is SVGAGI (reference sequence). CDR3 length: 15 residues. V was trimmed by 2 bases and J by 4 bases, leaving 11 bases between them. The CDR3 spells CASSYEGSGTGELFF. The CDR3 coding sequence is TGTGCCAGCAGTTACGAGGGTTCGGGCACCGGGGAGCTGTTTTTT.

About this clone: Other DNA sequences from this sample encode an identical CDR3 as well. The CDR3 loop is CATSRLTGELFF. In nucleotides, the CDR3 is TGTGCCACCAGCAGGTTAACCGGGGAGCTGTTTTTT. The chain has TRBV15 and TRBJ2-2; D unclear. Germline CDR1 is LNHNV and CDR2 is YYDKDF (reference sequence). The CDR3 sequence is 12 residues long. The ends were cut back, 3 bases at V and 5 bases at J, with 4 bases in the middle.

A few counts support this clone. The CDR3 DNA sequence: TGTGCCAGCTCACCAATGGGGGGTAACCAAGAGACCCAGTACTTC. Protein: CASSPMGGNQETQYF. The chain employs TRBV18 and TRBJ2-5, with D perhaps matching TRBD2 (6 bases). V shed 2 bases and J shed 0 bases, with 10 bases lying between them. CDR1 and CDR2 from the germline V gene are KGHSH and LQKENI. The length of the CDR3 is 15 residues.

The rearrangement uses TRBV7-9 and TRBJ2-3, with 7 bases matching TRBD2. The CDR3 totals 16 residues. From germline, CDR1 is SEHNR and CDR2 FQNEAQ (reference sequence). V shed 4 bases and J 0 bases; nucleotides not matched to a gene: 7. The CDR3 reads CASSSRTRVSTDTQYF. The DNA of the CDR3 is TGTGCCAGCAGCTCCAGGACTAGGGTTAGCACAGATACGCAGTATTTT.

The sample holds a few counts of this clone. This rearrangement joins TRBV7-2 to TRBJ2-4; 8 nucleotides align to TRBD2. Germline loops: CDR1 SGHTA, CDR2 FQGNSA. The CDR3 is 16 amino acids. Trimming took 0 bases from V and 0 from J; bases not matched to a gene: 1. CDR3 protein: CASSLALAGAKNIQYF. CDR3 DNA: TGTGCCAGCAGCTTAGCGCTAGCGGGAGCCAAAAACATTCAGTACTTC.

This clone has more than one count but fewer than ten. The chain couples TRBV7-9 to TRBJ2-7, with D perhaps matching TRBD2 (6 bases). The CDR3 is made up of 14 amino acids. Germline CDR1 is SEHNR and CDR2 is FQNEAQ (reference sequence). The germline V and J ends were trimmed by 5 bases and 3 bases, with 14 bases remaining between them. The CDR3 nucleotides read TGTGCCAGCAGCCCCCAGACTAGTGTCTACGAGCAGTACTTC. It yields the protein CASSPQTSVYEQYF.

The table lists this clone with a few counts. The chain couples TRBV4-3 to TRBJ1-1; 11 bases are a match to TRBD1. Germline loops: CDR1 LGHNA, CDR2 YSLEER. Trimming removed 1 base from V and 10 bases from J; junction bases left unmatched: 14. This CDR3 contains 17 residues. CDR3 residues: CASSQVVGQGALEGAFF. CDR3 DNA: TGCGCCAGCAGCCAAGTAGTTGGACAGGGGGCTTTAGAAGGAGCTTTCTTT.

V is TRBV7-2 and J is TRBJ2-5; weak D call: TRBD2 (6 bases). The CDR3 is 15 amino acids. V lost 5 bases to trimming and J lost 2 bases, with 15 bases between them. Germline CDR1 SGHTA, CDR2 FQGNSA. CDR3 sequence reads: CASSPEGYRQETQYF. DNA of the CDR3: TGTGCCAGCAGCCCGGAGGGGTACAGACAAGAGACCCAGTACTTC.